The following is a TCR beta chain sequence with its context. Its antigen is not identified. Different DNA sequences within this sample yield the same CDR3. The entry originates in a study of shared clonotypes between healthy human individuals. CD8 cells regarded as naive lacked CD45RO, were positively chosen for CCR7, and omitted terminally differentiated effector memory CD45RA+ cells. CDR3 length: 14 residues. Germline V lookup: CDR1 MNHEY, CDR2 SMNVEV (reference sequence). V was cut by 2 bases and J by 0 bases, with 6 bases left in between. Overall study results and limits: Memory subsets generally showed lower estimated richness than naive subsets.

Profiled with immunoSEQ multiplex PCR; TCRdb holds only in-frame clones, not every one. The sample contains approximately 810,000 clones, around 93% of which appear only once. The sample comprised naive CD8+ T cells sorted from blood. The chain couples TRBV27 to TRBJ2-3; D is possibly TRBD1 (6 bases). This receptor was taken from a man younger than 40 in good health. CDR3 amino acids: CASSLRGSTDTQYF. DNA for the CDR3: TGTGCCAGCAGTTTAAGGGGGAGCACAGATACGCAGTATTTT.